This T cell receptor (beta chain) was profiled in a study of human T cells and chemical hapten exposure. TCRdb ran MiXCR on the RACE reads and lists one entry per CDR3 protein. Here the sample spans some 81,000 distinct CDR3 sequences, approximately 10% being singletons. Time point indicated: patch test 2, 6 weeks after DPC sensitization. Treatment denoted: therapeutic diphenylcyclopropenone sensitization with weekly scalp DPC. Blood draws came first, before each patch test. The donor pool consisted of alopecia patients aged 18 to 70 years, considered suitable for DPC. This clonotype was detected ten times or more. Trimming pared 7 bases from V and 9 bases from J, leaving 19 bases between. This CDR3 is built from 14 residues. Per the germline V gene, CDR1 is SNHLY and CDR2 is FYNNEI.

This sample comprised whole blood, obtained in connection with sensitization to the hapten diphenylcyclopropenone (DPC). The receptor's source is a man aged 18 to 35 with alopecia areata. Some clones in this sample may be carry-over from other donors' samples. The chain links TRBV2 to TRBJ2-1, with a tentative D call TRBD1 (7 bases). CDR3 protein: CASTLRGLALEQFF. CDR3 sequence (DNA): TGTGCCAGCACCCTAAGGGGGCTAGCGCTTGAGCAGTTCTTC.